This T cell receptor (beta chain) comes out of a study of T cells in Graves' hyperthyroidism and ophthalmopathy. The source material, RNA transcripts, was used to amplify TCR beta CDR3 regions. HTBI primers were used for first-round RT-PCR of the TCR CDR3. Via MiXCR, TCRdb re-called the multiplex PCR reads, giving one row per CDR3 protein. The sample has 500,000 to 600,000 distinct CDR3 sequences, approximately 15% seen once; the top ten hold approximately 20%. Findings and caveats of the study: Separating ophthalmopathy from stable hyperthyroidism was achieved by a 13 V-J model. For ophthalmopathy, model prediction preceded onset by a median roughly 6.3 months. Most thyroid clonotypes expanded above 0.001 were also detected in blood.

About this clonotype: The antigen is not known.

The germline gives CDR1 DFQATT, CDR2 SNEGSKA (reference sequence). The CDR3 covers 13 residues. Trimming pared 5 bases from V and 3 bases from J, leaving 13 bases between. The chain uses TRBV20-1 and TRBJ1-2, with D hard to call. This sequence originates from a woman between 18 and 29 years old with Graves' hyperthyroidism. Sequences were obtained from blood. Here the CDR3 reads CSALNPGDYGYTF. CDR3 coding DNA: TGCAGTGCTTTAAACCCCGGAGACTATGGCTACACCTTC.